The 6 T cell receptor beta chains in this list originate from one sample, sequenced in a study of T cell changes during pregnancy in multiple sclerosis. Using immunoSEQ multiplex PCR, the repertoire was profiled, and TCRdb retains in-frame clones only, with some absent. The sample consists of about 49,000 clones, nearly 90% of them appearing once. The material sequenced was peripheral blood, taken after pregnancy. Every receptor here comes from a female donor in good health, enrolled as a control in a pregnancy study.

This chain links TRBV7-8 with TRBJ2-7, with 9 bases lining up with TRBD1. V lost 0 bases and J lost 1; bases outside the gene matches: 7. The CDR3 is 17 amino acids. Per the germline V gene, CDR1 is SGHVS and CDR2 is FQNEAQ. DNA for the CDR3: TGTGCCAGCAGCTTAGCGTTGACGGGACAGGGATCCTACGAGCAGTACTTC. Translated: CASSLALTGQGSYEQYF.

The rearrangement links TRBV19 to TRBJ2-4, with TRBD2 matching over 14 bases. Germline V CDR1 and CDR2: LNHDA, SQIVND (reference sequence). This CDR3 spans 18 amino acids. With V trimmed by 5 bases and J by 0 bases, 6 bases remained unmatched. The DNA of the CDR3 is TGTGCCAGTAGTCCCGGACTAGCGGGGGGCCTAGCCAAAAACATTCAGTACTTC. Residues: CASSPGLAGGLAKNIQYF.

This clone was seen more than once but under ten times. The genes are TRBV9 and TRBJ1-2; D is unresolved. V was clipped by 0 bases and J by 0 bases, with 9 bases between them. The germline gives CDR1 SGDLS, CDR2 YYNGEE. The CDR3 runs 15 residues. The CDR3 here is CASSVGPTSNYGYTF. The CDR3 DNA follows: TGTGCCAGCAGCGTAGGCCCGACTTCTAACTATGGCTACACCTTC.

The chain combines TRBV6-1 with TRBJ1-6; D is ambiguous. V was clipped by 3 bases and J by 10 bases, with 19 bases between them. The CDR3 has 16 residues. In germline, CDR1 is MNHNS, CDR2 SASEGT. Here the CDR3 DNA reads TGTGCCAGCAGTGAGGAGGGTGGGATTTATGGATCACCCCTCCACTTT. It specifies CASSEEGGIYGSPLHF.

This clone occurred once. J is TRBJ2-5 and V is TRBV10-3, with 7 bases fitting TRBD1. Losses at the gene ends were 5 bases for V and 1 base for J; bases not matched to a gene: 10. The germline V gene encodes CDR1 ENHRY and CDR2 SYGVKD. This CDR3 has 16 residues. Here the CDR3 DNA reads TGTGCCATCAGTACCGAGACAGGGCAAGTCCAAGAGACCCAGTACTTC. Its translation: CAISTETGQVQETQYF.

The CDR3 sequence is CARSLELAERGPSGANVLTF. Here the CDR3 DNA reads TGTGCCAGAAGCTTGGAATTAGCGGAGAGGGGCCCCTCTGGGGCCAACGTCCTGACTTTC. The chain joins TRBV5-3 to TRBJ2-6, with D possibly matching TRBD2 (6 bases). TRBV5-3 is filed as an ORF, its function uncertain. V was shortened by 0 bases and J by 0 bases, with 19 bases between the two germline ends. The CDR3 runs 20 residues.